These T cell receptor beta chains were read from a single sample in a study of T cell repertoires in cytomegalovirus infection. Using its own MiXCR run on the reads, TCRdb lists one record per CDR3 protein. The repertoire includes 560,000 or so distinct CDR3 sequences, approximately 15% of them detected once, and roughly 25% sits in the top ten. Sequenced material: CD8+ T cells from PBMCs. The receptors stem from a human donor in good health (CMV status not recorded). Some clones in this sample may be carry-over from other donors' samples. The CDR3 runs from the conserved cysteine through the conserved F or W. The order of the fields is J gene, D gene, clone size, V gene, CDR3 length, CDR3 protein, CDR3 DNA. The D gene is left open where the match is weak. Only part of the rows carry a size: once, few, many, or a class if the clone is expanded.

>TRBJ1-6|NA|many|TRBV6-5|16
CASSYSTVNINSPLHF
TGTGCCAGCAGTTACTCGACTGTGAATATTAATTCACCCCTCCACTTT
>TRBJ2-1|TRBD1|NA|TRBV4-1|17
CASSQDYSGQTYNEQFF
TGCGCCAGCAGCCAAGATTATTCGGGACAGACCTACAATGAGCAGTTCTTC
>TRBJ2-1|TRBD2|NA|TRBV6-5|13
CASRPGLGDEQFF
TGTGCCAGCAGACCCGGACTAGGGGATGAGCAGTTCTTC
>TRBJ2-7|NA|few|TRBV19|11
CASSKDSEQYF
TGTGCCAGTAGTAAAGACTCCGAGCAGTACTTC
>TRBJ2-1|TRBD2|many|TRBV4-1|15
CASSQGSGLYNEQFF
TGCGCCAGCAGCCAAGGTAGCGGGTTATACAATGAGCAGTTCTTC
>TRBJ1-2|NA|few|TRBV25-1|16
CASSEGAEGLNYGYTF
TGTGCCAGCAGTGAAGGGGCAGAAGGTCTCAACTATGGCTACACCTTC
>TRBJ1-1|NA|NA|TRBV7-6|14
CASSLEGGRTEAFF
TGTGCCAGCAGCTTAGAAGGGGGGCGCACTGAAGCTTTCTTT
>TRBJ2-3|TRBD2|many|TRBV7-2|17
CASSLRGLAMRTDTQYF
TGTGCCAGCAGCTTAAGGGGACTAGCGATGCGCACAGATACGCAGTATTTT
>TRBJ2-7|NA|many|TRBV7-9|14
CASSLVESIYEQYF
TGTGCCAGCAGCTTAGTAGAATCGATCTACGAGCAGTACTTC
>TRBJ2-1|NA|few|TRBV28|17
CASRRGPGDSEGGEQFF
TGTGCCAGCAGGAGGGGTCCCGGGGACTCCGAGGGGGGTGAGCAGTTCTTC
>TRBJ1-2|NA|many|TRBV12-3/TRBV12-4|13
CASSFQDNYGYTF
TGTGCCAGCAGTTTTCAGGATAACTATGGCTACACCTTC
>TRBJ1-1|NA|NA|TRBV19|12
CASSPPSVLTFF
TGTGCCAGTAGTCCACCTTCGGTTTTGACTTTCTTT
>TRBJ2-7|NA|many|TRBV27|12
CASSPSIYEQYF
TGTGCCAGCTCCCCATCCATCTACGAGCAGTACTTC
>TRBJ1-1|TRBD1|many|TRBV5-6|14
CASSLKGANTEAFF
TGTGCCAGCAGCTTGAAGGGGGCTAACACTGAAGCTTTCTTT
>TRBJ2-7|NA|NA|TRBV28|13
CASGPTASYEQYF
TGTGCCAGCGGTCCGACAGCCTCCTACGAGCAGTACTTC
>TRBJ2-1|TRBD2|many|TRBV7-6|17
CASSLESGRAYEGEQFF
TGTGCCAGCAGCTTAGAGAGCGGGAGGGCCTACGAGGGTGAGCAGTTCTTC
>TRBJ1-1|NA|few|TRBV12-5|11
CASGAGTEAFF
TGTGCTAGTGGGGCGGGCACTGAAGCTTTCTTT
>TRBJ1-1|TRBD1|many|TRBV7-8|17
CASSLETGTERNTEAFF
TGTGCCAGCAGCCTAGAAACCGGGACAGAAAGGAACACTGAAGCTTTCTTT
>TRBJ1-1|NA|NA|TRBV7-9|13
CATLGGTDTEAFF
TGTGCCACCCTGGGGGGGACGGACACTGAAGCTTTCTTT
>TRBJ1-1|NA|NA|TRBV5-1|14
CASSFKLENTEAFF
TGCGCCAGCAGCTTTAAACTGGAGAACACTGAAGCTTTCTTT
>TRBJ1-2|NA|many|TRBV7-2|13
CASKVRDNYGYTF
TGTGCCAGCAAAGTTCGGGATAACTATGGCTACACCTTC
>TRBJ1-2|NA|many|TRBV7-8|15
CASSLDARATYGYTF
TGTGCCAGCAGCTTAGATGCGCGGGCCACCTATGGCTACACCTTC
>TRBJ2-7|TRBD2|NA|TRBV4-1|14
CASSSSGSVNEQYF
TGCGCCAGCAGTTCTAGCGGGAGCGTGAACGAGCAGTACTTC
>TRBJ2-2|NA|NA|TRBV27|13
CASSLTASGELFF
TGTGCCAGCAGTTTGACGGCGTCCGGGGAGCTGTTTTTT
>TRBJ2-2|TRBD1|many|TRBV20-1|16
CSAGRDRVLRTGELFF
TGCAGTGCTGGCCGGGACAGGGTGCTGCGCACCGGGGAGCTGTTTTTT
>TRBJ2-5|TRBD2|NA|TRBV9|15
CASSAHSSGDSAQYF
TGTGCCAGCAGCGCCCACTCTAGCGGGGACTCCGCCCAGTACTTC
>TRBJ1-4|NA|NA|TRBV11-3|18
CASSLGGRAGRESEKLFF
TGTGCCAGCAGCTTAGGAGGTAGAGCCGGACGAGAGTCTGAAAAACTGTTTTTT
>TRBJ1-6|TRBD1|many|TRBV27|16
CASSGRGTAYNSPLHF
TGTGCCAGCAGTGGACGAGGGACAGCCTATAATTCACCCCTCCACTTT
>TRBJ2-1|NA|many|TRBV7-9|13
CASETALHNEQFF
TGTGCCAGCGAAACCGCCCTCCACAATGAGCAGTTCTTC
>TRBJ2-1|NA|NA|TRBV11-2|14
CASTERVSGNEQFF
TGTGCCAGCACGGAGCGGGTGAGCGGCAATGAGCAGTTCTTC
>TRBJ2-7|TRBD1|NA|TRBV9|14
CASSVSGQDNEQYF
TGTGCCAGCAGCGTTTCCGGACAGGACAACGAGCAGTACTTC
>TRBJ2-2|NA|NA|TRBV20-1|14
CSAINLVNTGELFF
TGCAGTGCTATAAATCTAGTAAACACCGGGGAGCTGTTTTTT
>TRBJ2-3|TRBD2|NA|TRBV6-1|18
CASSESRTSGRAFDTQYF
TGTGCCAGCAGTGAAAGTAGGACTAGCGGGAGGGCATTTGATACGCAGTATTTT
>TRBJ2-4|TRBD2|many|TRBV7-9|16
CASSSTSGWFKNIQYF
TGTGCCAGCAGCTCTACTAGCGGGTGGTTCAAAAACATTCAGTACTTC
>TRBJ1-5|NA|many|TRBV7-2|14
CASSYIVSNQPQHF
TGTGCCAGCAGCTACATCGTTAGCAATCAGCCCCAGCATTTT
>TRBJ2-2|NA|few|TRBV6-6|14
CATEGSLNTGELFF
TGTGCCACCGAAGGGAGTTTGAACACCGGGGAGCTGTTTTTT
>TRBJ1-3|TRBD1|many|TRBV27|16
CASSLSQDRVGNTIYF
TGTGCCAGCAGTTTATCCCAAGACAGGGTTGGAAACACCATATATTTT
>TRBJ1-4|TRBD1|many|TRBV28|17
CASSSPGQQSMNEKLFF
TGTGCCAGCAGTTCTCCGGGACAGCAAAGCATGAATGAAAAACTGTTTTTT
>TRBJ2-7|TRBD1|many|TRBV7-7|15
CASSSGTGESYEQYF
TGTGCTAGCAGCTCTGGGACAGGGGAATCCTACGAGCAGTACTTC
>TRBJ2-6|TRBD1|few|TRBV6-4|17
CASSGTGSGSGANVLTF
TGTGCCAGCAGTGGGACAGGTTCCGGGTCTGGGGCCAACGTCCTGACTTTC
>TRBJ2-7|TRBD2|few|TRBV18|16
CASSLTSEGTSYEQYF
TGTGCCAGCTCCCTCACTAGCGAAGGGACCTCCTACGAGCAGTACTTC
>TRBJ2-1|NA|few|TRBV12-3/TRBV12-4|14
CASSLAGTTNEQFF
TGTGCCAGCAGTTTAGCCGGAACAACCAATGAGCAGTTCTTC
>TRBJ1-5|NA|many|TRBV7-8|16
CASSPDIAYSNQPQHF
TGTGCCAGCAGCCCCGACATCGCTTATAGCAATCAGCCCCAGCATTTT
>TRBJ2-7|TRBD1|many|TRBV7-9|14
CASSLARQGEEQYF
TGTGCCAGCAGCTTAGCGCGACAGGGTGAAGAGCAGTACTTC
>TRBJ2-5|TRBD2|few|TRBV9|16
CASSVGLAGAPETQYF
TGTGCCAGCAGCGTAGGGCTAGCGGGGGCCCCAGAGACCCAGTACTTC
>TRBJ2-1|TRBD2|few|TRBV4-2|15
CASSQGLAQNNEQFF
TGTGCCAGCAGCCAAGGACTAGCGCAAAACAATGAGCAGTTCTTC
>TRBJ1-1|NA|few|TRBV29-1|13
CSVRGFPNTEAFF
TGCAGCGTCAGGGGTTTCCCGAACACTGAAGCTTTCTTT
>TRBJ2-5|NA|many|TRBV7-9|14
CASSLAQRAETQYF
TGTGCCAGCAGCTTAGCGCAGCGGGCGGAGACCCAGTACTTC